This passage covers 22 T cell receptor beta chains from one sample sequenced in a study of CD8 T cells in ankylosing spondylitis (dated by TCRdb to 2017 to 2019). Broad study findings and their caveats: A TCR beta motif made up of several highly homologous amino acid variants appeared to be characteristic of blood from ankylosing spondylitis patients.

Receptor amplification or capture employed 5' RACE. The sequencer was an Illumina HiSeq 2500. TCRdb redid the processing of the public reads, applying fastp at Q25 and MiXCR, and retained in-frame beta chains. Every distinct CDR3 protein forms one entry, paired with its most common genes and DNA. This sample has a few hundred thousand distinct CDR3 sequences in its table, and about 13% of those were observed once. Together, the top ten hold nearly 7% of the sample. These TCRs' antigens remain unknown. Sequenced input: blood, either unsorted or a sorted T cell fraction (not recorded which). These receptors were obtained from a male donor with ankylosing spondylitis.

The chain recombines TRBV27 with TRBJ1-5, with TRBD1 matching 7 bases. Germline values: CDR1 MNHEY, CDR2 SMNVEV (reference sequence). The CDR3 totals 15 residues. V dropped 5 bases and J dropped 3; count of bases not matched to a gene: 7. CDR3 nucleotides: TGTGCCAGCAGTGCGACAGGGCGCCTCAATCAGCCCCAGCATTTT. Encoded protein: CASSATGRLNQPQHF.

The chain couples TRBV2 to TRBJ1-2, with D tentatively TRBD1 (6 bases). The germline CDR1 and CDR2 sequences are SNHLY and FYNNEI. The length of the CDR3 is 15 residues. V dropped 7 bases and J dropped 3 bases, with 18 bases sitting between them. CDR3 in amino acids: CASKTAGARYYGYTF. DNA for the CDR3: TGTGCCAGCAAAACGGCAGGGGCCCGGTACTATGGCTACACCTTC.

Comments on this clonotype: A read error is possible here, since a much larger clone lies one base away. This chain links TRBV7-2 with TRBJ1-1; no clear D gene. Germline-derived CDR1 and CDR2 are SGHTA and FQGNSA. This CDR3 is 13 amino acids long. Deletions cut 2 bases from V and 0 bases from J, with 4 bases between. As DNA, the CDR3 is TGTGCCAGCAGCTTATGGCTGAACACTGAAGCTTTCTTT. Translation: CASSLWLNTEAFF.

This sequence joins TRBV27 and TRBJ2-3; possible D gene TRBD2, 6 bases. This CDR3 has 15 amino acids. V lost 0 bases and J lost 4, with 11 bases in between. Germline loops: CDR1 MNHEY, CDR2 SMNVEV (reference sequence). The CDR3 spells CASSLSWGVSDTQYF. The CDR3 nucleotides are TGTGCCAGCAGTTTATCGTGGGGGGTGTCAGATACGCAGTATTTT.

The chain joins TRBV7-8 to TRBJ2-1; D not resolved. Germline values: CDR1 SGHVS, CDR2 FQNEAQ. Trimming took off 1 base at V and 8 bases at J, with 15 bases between the two ends. The length of the CDR3 is 15 residues. CDR3: CASSLGTTPPDEQFF. The CDR3, as DNA: TGTGCCAGCAGCTTAGGGACCACCCCACCGGATGAGCAGTTCTTC.

The CDR3 reads CASAAGQGSNTF. The DNA for the CDR3 is TGTGCCTCCGCAGCCGGACAGGGTTCAAACACCTTC. This rearrangement joins TRBV30 to TRBJ1-2; 8 bases agree with TRBD1. CDR1 GTSNPN and CDR2 SVGIG come from the germline V gene (reference sequence). Trimming at V came to 7 bases and at J to 12 bases, leaving 13 bases not matched to a gene. The CDR3 has 12 amino acids.

In the case of this clonotype: This clone may be a read error of a much larger clone one base away. The J gene is TRBJ2-3, the V gene TRBV5-1; D is unresolved. Trimming left V 3 bases short and J 2 bases short, with 13 bases between. This CDR3 spans 15 amino acids. Germline-derived CDR1 and CDR2 are SGHRS and YFSETQ. The DNA for the CDR3 is TGCGCCAGCAGCTGGTCCCGAGTGGACACAGATACGCAGTATTTT. Translating gives CASSWSRVDTDTQYF.

The V gene is TRBV9, the J gene TRBJ1-5; tentatively, D is TRBD1 (5 bases). Germline V gene sequence: CDR1 SGDLS, CDR2 YYNGEE. The CDR3 is made up of 14 amino acids. V lost 0 bases to trimming and J lost 7 bases, with 11 bases between them. The CDR3 nucleotides read TGTGCCAGCAGCGTAGGGTCCGGGACCCAGCCCCAGCATTTT. Translated: CASSVGSGTQPQHF.

This clonotype was detected ten times or more. The V and J genes are TRBV11-2 and TRBJ2-5; D is possibly TRBD2 (6 bases). The V gene's germline CDR1 is SGHAT and CDR2 FQNNGV. V lost 1 base and J 5 bases, leaving 14 bases between the germline ends. The length of the CDR3 is 15 residues. In DNA, the CDR3 is TGTGCCAGCAGCTTAGGTTCGGGAGTATGGGAGACCCAGTACTTC. Encoded protein: CASSLGSGVWETQYF.

The V call is TRBV7-8, the J call TRBJ1-2; possibly TRBD1 for D (5 bases). V lost 6 bases and J lost 6, with 20 bases in between. This CDR3 spans 15 amino acids. CDR1 is SGHVS, CDR2 FQNEAQ, per germline. CDR3 loop: CASSSDRGDMNGYTF. In DNA, the CDR3 is TGTGCCAGCAGTTCGGACCGAGGGGATATGAATGGCTACACCTTC.

At least ten counts were recorded for this clonotype. CDR3 sequence reads: CASSLGGKQPQHF. CDR3 sequence (DNA): TGTGCCAGCAGTTTAGGTGGGAAGCAGCCCCAGCATTTT. The chain recombines TRBV12-3 or TRBV12-4 with TRBJ1-5; D is undetermined. V was trimmed by 1 base and J by 7 bases, leaving 8 bases between them. The CDR3 length is 13 residues.

The V gene is TRBV5-6, the J gene TRBJ1-1; possibly TRBD1 for D (6 bases). Germline V gene lookup returns CDR1 SGHDT and CDR2 YYEEEE. The CDR3 extends over 14 amino acids. Trimming removed 4 bases from V and 5 bases from J, with 15 bases in between. The CDR3 region is CASSPQGRETEAFF. The CDR3 coding sequence is TGTGCCAGCAGCCCTCAGGGGCGTGAGACTGAAGCTTTCTTT.

The chain uses TRBV29-1 and TRBJ2-5, with D unresolved. V lost 4 bases, J lost 0 bases, and 6 bases lay in between. Germline V CDR1 and CDR2: SQVTM, ANQGSEA. The CDR3 covers 12 residues. The CDR3 region has the DNA TGCAGCGTTGCACAAAACCAAGAGACCCAGTACTTC. Its translation: CSVAQNQETQYF.

The genes are TRBV5-5 and TRBJ1-1; 10 nucleotides align to TRBD1. The V gene end was trimmed by 1 base and the J gene end by 5 bases; junction bases not matched to a gene: 8. The CDR3 runs 16 residues. Germline assignment: CDR1 SGHKS and CDR2 YYEKEE (reference sequence). The CDR3 sequence: CASSLTPGQGYTEAFF. The CDR3 nucleotides read TGTGCCAGCAGCTTGACTCCGGGACAGGGGTATACTGAAGCTTTCTTT.

The genes are TRBV3-1 and TRBJ1-1, with 10 bases lining up with TRBD1. With 3 bases clipped from V and 6 bases from J, the junction kept 4 bases outside the gene matches. In germline, CDR1 is LGHDT, CDR2 YNNKEL (reference sequence). The CDR3 is made up of 14 amino acids. The CDR3 spells CASSQAGQGAEAFF. The CDR3 DNA follows: TGTGCCAGCAGCCAGGCCGGACAGGGGGCTGAAGCTTTCTTT.

This clonotype was seen a few times. In DNA form, the CDR3 reads TGTGCCATCAGTGGAAGTCAGGTGAACTATGGCTACACCTTC. This translates into CAISGSQVNYGYTF. The chain combines TRBV10-3 with TRBJ1-2; D not resolved. The CDR3 sequence is 14 residues long. V lost 4 bases to trimming and J lost 2 bases, with 11 bases between them. CDR1 is ENHRY and CDR2 is SYGVKD in the germline V gene.

This clonotype has ten or more counts. The chain recombines TRBV15 with TRBJ2-1; 12 nucleotides align to TRBD2. The CDR3 consists of 18 residues. The junction had 6 bases not matched to a gene; V was cut back by 0 bases and J by 3 bases. Germline V gene sequence: CDR1 LNHNV, CDR2 YYDKDF (reference sequence). CDR3 nucleotide sequence: TGTGCCACCAGCAGAGATCCGCCGACTAGCGGGAGCTACAATGAGCAGTTCTTC. This codes for CATSRDPPTSGSYNEQFF.

This clonotype was seen a handful of times. The J gene is TRBJ2-1, the V gene TRBV7-9; D remains ambiguous. CDR3 length: 16 amino acids. The germline V gene has CDR1 SEHNR and CDR2 FQNEAQ (reference sequence). V was shortened by 3 bases and J by 0 bases, with 12 bases between the two germline ends. This CDR3 reads CASSLERMSSYNEQFF. CDR3 nucleotide sequence: TGTGCCAGCAGCTTGGAGCGAATGAGCTCCTACAATGAGCAGTTCTTC.

A few counts support this clonotype. The chain is built from TRBV28 and TRBJ1-5, with D uncertain. Germline assignment: CDR1 MDHEN and CDR2 SYDVKM. The CDR3 sequence is 12 residues long. V lost 6 bases to trimming and J lost 7 bases, with 10 bases between them. The CDR3 DNA sequence: TGTGCCAGCAGAAAAAGAGACCAGCCCCAGCATTTT. This translates into CASRKRDQPQHF.

This clonotype was observed many times. The chain links TRBV7-2 to TRBJ2-5; D tentatively fits TRBD1 or TRBD2 (5 bases each). CDR3 length: 13 residues. Germline assignment: CDR1 SGHTA and CDR2 FQGNSA. V was cut by 5 bases and J by 3 bases, with 10 bases left in between. Here the CDR3 DNA reads TGTGCCAGCAGCCCACGAGGGGAAGAGACCCAGTACTTC. Protein sequence: CASSPRGEETQYF.

This clonotype occurred a few times. V and J are TRBV9 and TRBJ2-3; 9 nucleotides align to TRBD2. V shed 3 bases and J 5 bases; nucleotides not matched to a gene: 13. CDR3 length: 17 residues. Germline CDR1 is SGDLS and CDR2 is YYNGEE. The CDR3 nucleotides read TGTGCCAGCAGCGAAAGCGGGAGGACCCCTGGTAAAGATACGCAGTATTTT. Translating gives CASSESGRTPGKDTQYF.

This clonotype was counted only a few times. The gene calls are TRBV24-1 and TRBJ2-7; D gene uncertain. The CDR3 runs 17 residues. CDR1 is KGHDR, CDR2 SFDVKD, per germline. The V end was cut by 4 bases, the J end by 2 bases, with 20 bases between. CDR3 DNA sequence: TGTGCCACCAGTGACAAAGGTCGCCGGCGCCTCACCTACGAGCAGTACGTC. Protein: CATSDKGRRRLTYEQYV.